These 7 T cell receptor beta chains share one sample of origin, sequenced in a study of blood T cell repertoires in COVID-19. Profiled with immunoSEQ multiplex PCR; TCRdb holds only in-frame clones, not every one. The sample shows fewer than 200,000 clones, around 84% of them seen only once. The material sequenced was peripheral blood. Receptors originate from a man between 35 and 55 years old with acute or convalescent COVID-19.

V and J are TRBV3-1 (or the pseudogene TRBV3-2) and TRBJ1-1; tentatively, D is TRBD1 (6 bases). The CDR3 covers 14 residues. CDR1 is LGHDT, CDR2 YNNKEL, per germline (reference sequence). Deletions cut 5 bases from V and 0 bases from J, with 10 bases between. The CDR3 loop is CASSNRDLNTEAFF. CDR3 nucleotides: TGTGCCAGCAGCAACAGGGATTTGAACACTGAAGCTTTCTTT.

V and J are TRBV5-1 and TRBJ2-2; 8 nucleotides agree with TRBD2. The CDR3 runs to 17 residues. After removal of 4 bases from V and 1 base from J, the junction contained 9 bases not matched to a gene. Germline loops: CDR1 SGHRS, CDR2 YFSETQ. The DNA of the CDR3 is TGCGCCAGCAGCGTTCCTAAGCTAGCGGGGAACACCGGGGAGCTGTTTTTT. Protein: CASSVPKLAGNTGELFF.

The chain recombines TRBV19 with TRBJ2-1; maybe TRBD2 (6 bases). Trimming stripped 5 bases from V and 0 bases from J, with 20 bases between. The germline gives CDR1 LNHDA, CDR2 SQIVND (reference sequence). This CDR3 is built from 18 residues. The CDR3 DNA reads as TGTGCCAGTAGTTTTCGAACCGGCGGGGCTAGCTCCTACAATGAGCAGTTCTTC. Its protein product is CASSFRTGGASSYNEQFF.

The J gene is TRBJ2-1, the V gene TRBV6-5, with 7 positions matching TRBD1. The CDR3 spans 15 residues. Germline-derived CDR1 and CDR2 are MNHEY and SVGAGI. V gave up 4 bases and J gave up 8 bases; unmatched junction bases: 11. This CDR3 is CASSLTGFVTDEQFF. DNA for the CDR3: TGTGCCAGCAGTTTGACAGGGTTCGTCACCGATGAGCAGTTCTTC.

The rearrangement joins TRBV4-2 to TRBJ1-5, with D uncertain. V was shortened by 5 bases and J by 3 bases, with 14 bases between the two germline ends. Germline lookup yields CDR1 LGHNA and CDR2 YNFKEQ. This CDR3 has 15 amino acids. CDR3 amino acids: CASSLEVGDNQPQHF. Here the CDR3 DNA reads TGTGCCAGCAGCTTGGAGGTCGGCGACAATCAGCCCCAGCATTTT.

V usage is TRBV20-1 and J usage is TRBJ2-2; TRBD1 matches at 8 bases. The CDR3 has 14 amino acids. Germline CDR1 DFQATT, CDR2 SNEGSKA (reference sequence). The ends lost 6 bases at V and 6 bases at J; junction bases unmatched: 9. CDR3 amino acids: CSASRTGPPGELFF. The CDR3 nucleotides are TGCAGTGCCAGTCGGACAGGGCCGCCCGGGGAGCTGTTTTTT.

The gene calls are TRBV18 and TRBJ2-7, with 10 bases fitting TRBD2. CDR1 is KGHSH and CDR2 is LQKENI in the germline V gene. The trim removed 1 base at V and 0 bases at J, leaving 6 bases unmatched. CDR3 length: 17 residues. The CDR3: CASSPLPIAGGSYEQYF. The CDR3, as DNA: TGTGCCAGCTCACCACTTCCTATAGCGGGGGGCTCCTACGAGCAGTACTTC.